This T cell receptor beta chain came from a study of type 1 regulatory T cells (dated by TCRdb to the early 2020s). For the study in its entirety: The study characterized an in vitro protocol that generated a Tr1-enriched, alloantigen-specific CD4 T cell product named T-allo10. T-allo10 was being tested clinically in patients with hematological malignancies who were undergoing allogeneic hematopoietic stem cell transplantation. Overall results and qualifications from the work: A more restricted TCR repertoire was observed in Tr1 cells than in non-Tr1 cells, and this restriction was interpreted in the study as alloantigen-induced clonal expansion.

TCRdb lists the instrument as Illumina MiSeq. TCRdb ran its own pipeline on the public reads, namely fastp trimming at Q25 and MiXCR clone calling, and kept in-frame beta chains. All rows with the same CDR3 protein become a single entry with the most common DNA and genes. The sample table lists 40,000 to 50,000 distinct CDR3 sequences, 10% to 15% of them with a count of one. The biggest ten clones account for 7% to 9% of the sample. As concerns this clonotype: Its antigen remains unidentified. No much larger clone exists at a distance of one base, and base qualities are not known.

Sequencing input: cultured non-Tr1 T cells, either the whole culture or a sorted T cell fraction (not recorded which). The cell subset or site label here, explained by the study, means: non-Tr1 population from the T-allo10 product. The TCR sequence derives from a human donor in good health.

The CDR3 in this case is CASSVTGTNSPLHF. The nucleotides are TGTGCCAGCAGCGTAACAGGGACTAATTCACCCCTCCACTTT. The V gene is TRBV7-9 and the J gene is TRBJ1-6, and the D gene may be TRBD1, 6 bases matching. From its cysteine to its phenylalanine, the CDR3 spans 14 amino acids. Only CDR3 DNA is held: 42 bases, read in frame from base 1. V is clipped by 5 bases and J by 6 bases, and the sequence between their germline boundaries is 11 bases long. CDR1 and CDR2 are read off the germline V gene (reference sequence) as SEHNR and FQNEAQ.